This T cell receptor beta chain was obtained from a study of shared clonotypes between healthy human individuals. Study-level background: Plates per donor: three CD4 naive, three CD4 memory, two CD8 naive, one CD8 memory.

This CDR3 has 15 amino acids. Germline CDR1 and CDR2: LGHNA and YNFKEQ. V was shortened by 1 base and J by 4 bases, with 13 bases between the two germline ends. Donors comprised only Caucasian adults living in Nashville, Tennessee. Comment on this clone: Its cognate antigen is unknown.

Findings and caveats of the study: Despite large depth, sorted-subset datasets appeared incompletely sequenced.

Deep-level running was used for the assay. The method was immunoSEQ multiplex PCR; TCRdb's version includes in-frame clones alone and lacks a portion of them. The sample yields about 1.1 million clones, 60% to 80% seen once. Sequencing used memory CD4+ T cells from PBMCs. This sample's subset: CD45RA-negative fraction. V usage is TRBV4-2 and J usage is TRBJ1-2, with D possibly TRBD1 on 5 matching bases. This receptor was obtained from a man younger than 35 in good health. Some clones in this sample may be carry-over from other donors' samples. The CDR3 DNA is TGTGCCAGCAGCCAAGGGGCAGGCCAGGGCTATGGCTACACCTTC. It translates to CASSQGAGQGYGYTF.